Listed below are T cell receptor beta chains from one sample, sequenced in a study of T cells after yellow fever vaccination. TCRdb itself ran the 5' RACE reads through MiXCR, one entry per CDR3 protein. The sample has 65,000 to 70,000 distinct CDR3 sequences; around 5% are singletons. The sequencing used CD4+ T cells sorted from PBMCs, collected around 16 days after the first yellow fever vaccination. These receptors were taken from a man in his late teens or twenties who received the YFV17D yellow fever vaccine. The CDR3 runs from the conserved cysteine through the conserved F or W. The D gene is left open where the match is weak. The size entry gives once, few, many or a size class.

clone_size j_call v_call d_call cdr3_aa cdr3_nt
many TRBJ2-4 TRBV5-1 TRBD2 CASSLESGRDKNIQYF TGCGCCAGCAGCTTGGAGTCAGGGAGGGACAAAAACATTCAGTACTTC
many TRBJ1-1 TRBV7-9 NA CASSLGTQAEAFF TGTGCCAGCAGCTTGGGGACCCAGGCTGAAGCTTTCTTT
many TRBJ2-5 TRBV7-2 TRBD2 CASSARGGAGFETQYF TGTGCCAGCAGCGCCCGCGGGGGGGCGGGTTTTGAGACCCAGTACTTC
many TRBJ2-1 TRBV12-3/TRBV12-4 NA CASSLAITYNEQFF TGTGCCAGCAGTTTAGCCATTACCTACAATGAGCAGTTCTTC
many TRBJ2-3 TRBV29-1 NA CSVGSGDTQYF TGCAGCGTCGGATCTGGGGATACGCAGTATTTT
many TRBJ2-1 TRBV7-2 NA CASSSLGVGVAYNEQFF TGTGCCAGCAGCTCCCTGGGGGTCGGGGTAGCCTACAATGAGCAGTTCTTC
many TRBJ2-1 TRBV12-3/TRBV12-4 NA CASTLRGDEQFF TGTGCCAGCACCCTGAGGGGGGATGAGCAGTTCTTC
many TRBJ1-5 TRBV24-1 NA CATSEAGRNQPQHF TGTGCCACCAGTGAAGCAGGGCGCAATCAGCCCCAGCATTTT
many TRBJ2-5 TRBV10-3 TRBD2 CAISAPSGTSGGARTQETQYF TGTGCCATCAGTGCGCCCTCCGGGACTAGCGGGGGGGCCCGAACCCAAGAGACCCAGTACTTC
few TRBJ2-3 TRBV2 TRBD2 CASSPGTRSSDTQYF TGTGCCAGCAGTCCCGGGACTAGGTCATCAGATACGCAGTATTTT
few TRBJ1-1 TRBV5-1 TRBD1 CASSLASYRGQGTEAFF TGCGCCAGCAGCTTAGCCTCGTACAGGGGGCAGGGCACTGAAGCTTTCTTT
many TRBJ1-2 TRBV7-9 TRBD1 CASSVDRDLLNYGYTF TGTGCCAGCAGCGTGGACAGGGACCTCCTTAACTATGGCTACACCTTC
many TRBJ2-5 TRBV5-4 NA CASSESGETQYF TGTGCCAGCAGCGAAAGCGGAGAGACCCAGTACTTC
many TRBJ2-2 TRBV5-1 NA CASSPGTGHPTGELFF TGCGCCAGCAGCCCTGGAACAGGCCACCCCACCGGGGAGCTGTTTTTT
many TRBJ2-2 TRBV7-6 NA CASSRTGELFF TGTGCCAGCAGCCGCACCGGGGAGCTGTTTTTT
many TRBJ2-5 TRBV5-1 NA CASSLGREETQYF TGCGCCAGCAGCTTGGGAAGAGAAGAGACCCAGTACTTC
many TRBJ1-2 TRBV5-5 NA CASSLAIGPYGYTF TGTGCCAGCAGCTTGGCTATAGGACCCTATGGCTACACCTTC
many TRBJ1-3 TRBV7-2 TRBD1 CASSARDRAGNTIYF TGTGCCAGCAGCGCCCGGGACAGAGCTGGAAACACCATATATTTT
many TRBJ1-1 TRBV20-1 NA CSASENTEAFF TGCAGTGCTAGCGAGAACACTGAAGCTTTCTTT
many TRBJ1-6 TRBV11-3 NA CASSLEGARLFSYNSPLHF TGTGCCAGCAGCTTAGAGGGGGCCCGCCTTTTCTCCTATAATTCACCCCTCCACTTT
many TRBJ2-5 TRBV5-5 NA CASSFLDRETQYF TGTGCCAGCAGCTTCTTGGACCGGGAGACCCAGTACTTC
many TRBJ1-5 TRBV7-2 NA CASSLLAGAGQPQHF TGTGCCAGCAGCTTACTTGCAGGGGCAGGTCAGCCCCAGCATTTT
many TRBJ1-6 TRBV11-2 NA CASRTSQGHYNSPLHF TGTGCCAGCAGAACCTCGCAGGGGCATTATAATTCACCCCTCCACTTT
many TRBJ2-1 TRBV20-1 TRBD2 CSARGLAGRSSYNEQFF TGCAGTGCTAGGGGACTAGCGGGTCGCAGCTCCTACAATGAGCAGTTCTTC
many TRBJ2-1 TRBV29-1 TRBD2 CSVEGSGGVYNEQFF TGCAGCGTTGAAGGGAGCGGGGGGGTCTACAATGAGCAGTTCTTC
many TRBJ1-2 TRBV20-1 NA CSATGVGGYTF TGCAGTGCTACAGGGGTGGGAGGCTACACCTTC
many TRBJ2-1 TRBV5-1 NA CASSLNEPRGQFF TGCGCCAGCAGCTTAAATGAGCCTCGGGGGCAGTTCTTC
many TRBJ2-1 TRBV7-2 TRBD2 CASSPVPGLAGGSYNEQFF TGTGCCAGCAGCCCCGTCCCGGGACTAGCGGGGGGGTCCTACAATGAGCAGTTCTTC
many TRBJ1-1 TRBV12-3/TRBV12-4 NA CASSPLNTEAFF TGTGCCAGCAGCCCACTGAACACTGAAGCTTTCTTT